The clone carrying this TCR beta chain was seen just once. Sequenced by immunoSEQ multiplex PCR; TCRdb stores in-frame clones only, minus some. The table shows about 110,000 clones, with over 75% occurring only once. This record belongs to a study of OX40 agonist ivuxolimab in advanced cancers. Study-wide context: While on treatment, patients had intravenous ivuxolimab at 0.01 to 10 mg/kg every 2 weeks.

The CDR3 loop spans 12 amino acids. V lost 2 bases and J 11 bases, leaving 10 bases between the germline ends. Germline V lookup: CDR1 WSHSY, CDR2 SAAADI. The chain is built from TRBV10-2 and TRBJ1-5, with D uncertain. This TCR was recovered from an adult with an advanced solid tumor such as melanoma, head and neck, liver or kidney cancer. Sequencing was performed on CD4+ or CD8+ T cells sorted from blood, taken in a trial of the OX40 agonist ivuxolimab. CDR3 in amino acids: CASSEQGRSQHF. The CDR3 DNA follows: TGCGCCAGCAGTGAGCAAGGGAGGTCCCAGCATTTT.